The 7 T cell receptor beta chains below all came from one sample that was sequenced in a study of T-cell memory formation after mild COVID-19. TCRdb recomputed calls from the 5' RACE reads with MiXCR, one row per CDR3 protein. The table lists approximately 350,000 distinct CDR3 sequences, approximately 15% of them singletons. The sequencing input was PBMCs or a T cell subset sorted from them (not recorded which). These receptors were obtained from a young man who had mild COVID-19 (a few samples of this study predate the infection). Cell type and time point are not known.

This clonotype came up a few times. V usage is TRBV25-1 and J usage is TRBJ2-2, with 8 bases identical to TRBD2. The V segment lost 3 bases and the J segment 5 bases; nucleotides outside the gene matches: 8. From germline, CDR1 is MGHDK and CDR2 SYGVNS. The CDR3 spans 16 residues. The CDR3 DNA reads as TGTGCCAGCAGTGATAGCGTTAGCGGGGCAACCGGGGAGCTGTTTTTT. Encoded protein: CASSDSVSGATGELFF.

This clonotype has ten or more counts. The rearrangement links TRBV12-3 or TRBV12-4 to TRBJ1-2; 8 nucleotides match TRBD1. This CDR3 has 17 residues. The J segment lost 2 bases and the V segment lost 3 bases, leaving 11 bases of the junction unmatched. The CDR3 protein is CASSFLLYRGKNYGYTF. The CDR3, as DNA: TGTGCCAGCAGTTTCCTTCTCTACAGGGGGAAGAACTATGGCTACACCTTC.

V gene TRBV6-1 combines with J gene TRBJ2-5; TRBD2 matches at 9 bases. V lost 1 base to trimming and J lost 5 bases; unmatched junction nucleotides: 8. The CDR3 length is 16 residues. CDR1 is MNHNS, CDR2 SASEGT, per germline. CDR3 in amino acids: CASSEGIAGDGETQYF. For the CDR3, the DNA is TGTGCCAGCAGTGAAGGGATAGCGGGGGATGGGGAGACCCAGTACTTC.

The chain has TRBV9 and TRBJ1-2; D call uncertain. Trimming took 0 bases from V and 4 from J, leaving 16 bases between them. The CDR3 loop spans 16 amino acids. Germline CDR1 reads SGDLS; CDR2 reads YYNGEE. The DNA of the CDR3 is TGTGCCAGCAGCGTAGACCCCAACCCAGCGCCCTATGGCTACACCTTC. Translation gives CASSVDPNPAPYGYTF.

This clonotype was detected only a few times. This rearrangement joins TRBV20-1 to TRBJ1-1; TRBD1 is a possible D gene (5 bases). The CDR3 is 9 residues long. Germline CDR1 is DFQATT and CDR2 is SNEGSKA (reference sequence). The CDR3 protein is CGASSEAFF. For the CDR3, the DNA is TGCGGGGCCTCGAGTGAAGCTTTCTTT.

In this sample, this clonotype turned up a few times. This rearrangement joins TRBV4-1 to TRBJ2-3; D might be TRBD1 (5 bases). V was pared by 0 bases and J by 0 bases, with 10 bases between. Germline assignment: CDR1 MGHRA and CDR2 YSYEKL. This CDR3 has 16 amino acids. The CDR3: CASSQEGPQSTDTQYF. For the CDR3, the DNA is TGCGCCAGCAGCCAAGAGGGGCCACAAAGCACAGATACGCAGTATTTT.

Only a few counts were recorded for this clonotype. This chain joins TRBV3-2 and TRBJ2-7; the D call in the table, TRBD1, was not verified against the DNA. TRBV3-2 is a pseudogene segment. The CDR3 is 15 amino acids. As DNA, the CDR3 is TGTGCCAGCAGCCAAGACAGGGGTGGGTCCTACGAGCAGTACGTC. Translating it yields CASSQDRGGSYEQYV.